A selection of T cell receptor beta chains follows, all from one sample in a study of cytomegalovirus exposure and HLA in healthy donors. TCRdb's copy holds only in-frame clones and misses some; the assay was immunoSEQ multiplex PCR. The table includes 200,000 to 250,000 clones, roughly 82% detected once. Sequencing input: PBMCs. These receptor sequences come from a woman aged 40 to 50 in good health and CMV-seropositive. CDR3s include the opening cysteine and the closing phenylalanine or tryptophan. A D gene is named only where the DNA matches it firmly. Not all rows give a size; the values are once, few, many and, for expanded clones, a class.

D gene	V gene	clone size	CDR3 length	J gene	CDR3 protein	CDR3 DNA
NA	TRBV15	NA	13	TRBJ2-1	CATTEDRNNEQFF	TGTGCCACCACCGAGGACAGAAACAATGAGCAGTTCTTC
TRBD1	TRBV27	NA	16	TRBJ1-2	CASSFSPSDRAGGYTF	TGTGCCAGCAGTTTCTCCCCTTCGGACAGGGCGGGGGGCTACACCTTC
NA	TRBV7-2	NA	16	TRBJ1-2	CASSLGYSEQVHGYTF	TGTGCCAGCAGCTTAGGGTACTCGGAACAGGTTCATGGCTACACCTTC
TRBD1	TRBV18	NA	15	TRBJ2-5	CASSTGQGGTETQYF	TGTGCCAGCTCAACCGGACAGGGAGGCACGGAGACCCAGTACTTC
TRBD1	TRBV9	few	17	TRBJ1-4	CASSVGLGGTGDQKLFF	TGTGCCAGCAGCGTAGGTTTGGGAGGGACAGGGGATCAAAAACTGTTTTTT
TRBD1	TRBV19	NA	17	TRBJ1-5	CASSGAATGGLNQPQHF	TGTGCCAGTAGTGGAGCGGCTACAGGGGGCCTAAATCAGCCCCAGCATTTT
NA	TRBV5-1	once	13	TRBJ2-2	CASSSGNTGELFF	TGCGCCAGCAGCAGCGGGAACACCGGGGAGCTGTTTTTT
NA	TRBV7-9	NA	14	TRBJ1-2	CASSSGTGNYGYTF	TGTGCCAGCAGCTCAGGCACAGGGAACTATGGCTACACCTTC
TRBD2	TRBV6-5	NA	15	TRBJ2-7	CASSYERERTYEQYF	TGTGCCAGCAGTTACGAGCGGGAGAGGACCTACGAGCAGTACTTC
TRBD2	TRBV6-5	once	15	TRBJ2-2	CASSWGRSGGRKLFF	TGTGCCAGCAGTTGGGGCAGGAGCGGGGGTAGGAAGCTGTTTTTT
TRBD1	TRBV6-5	NA	14	TRBJ1-2	CASSGTGGDYGYTF	TGTGCCAGCAGTGGGACAGGGGGTGACTATGGCTACACCTTC
NA	TRBV18	NA	15	TRBJ1-2	CASSPPTALNYGYTF	TGTGCCAGCTCACCCCCGACAGCGCTTAACTATGGCTACACCTTC
TRBD1	TRBV5-6	NA	16	TRBJ1-4	CASSSTGGTTNEKLFF	TGTGCCAGCAGCTCGACAGGGGGAACAACTAATGAAAAACTGTTTTTT
NA	TRBV6-5	NA	14	TRBJ2-2	CASRNSPNTGELFF	TGTGCCAGCAGAAACAGCCCGAACACCGGGGAGCTGTTTTTT
NA	TRBV7-3	NA	13	TRBJ1-1	CASRQAGNTEAFF	TGTGCCAGTCGACAGGCGGGGAACACTGAAGCTTTCTTT
NA	TRBV6-6	NA	13	TRBJ2-4	CASSLDRPHVQYF	TGTGCCAGCAGCCTTGACAGGCCGCACGTTCAGTACTTC
TRBD1	TRBV5-6	NA	13	TRBJ1-2	CASSLGRGRGYTF	TGTGCCAGCAGCTTGGGGAGGGGGCGAGGCTACACCTTC